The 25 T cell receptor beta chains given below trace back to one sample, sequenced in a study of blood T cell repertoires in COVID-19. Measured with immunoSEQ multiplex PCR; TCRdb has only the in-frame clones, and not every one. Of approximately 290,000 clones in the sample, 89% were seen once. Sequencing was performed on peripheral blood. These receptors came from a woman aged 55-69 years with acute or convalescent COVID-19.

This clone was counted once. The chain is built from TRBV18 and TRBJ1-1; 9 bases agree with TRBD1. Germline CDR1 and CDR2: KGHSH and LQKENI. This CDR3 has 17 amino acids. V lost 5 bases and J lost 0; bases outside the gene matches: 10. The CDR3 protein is CASSRPGQGRMNTEAFF. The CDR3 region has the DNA TGTGCCAGCTCAAGACCGGGACAGGGCCGGATGAACACTGAAGCTTTCTTT.

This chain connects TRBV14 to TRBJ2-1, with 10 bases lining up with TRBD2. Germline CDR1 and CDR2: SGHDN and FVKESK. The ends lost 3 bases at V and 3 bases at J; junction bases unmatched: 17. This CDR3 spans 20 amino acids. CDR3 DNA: TGTGCCAGCAGCCATCGGCAGCGGGAGGGCCGGGGGCCGAACTACAATGAGCAGTTCTTC. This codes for CASSHRQREGRGPNYNEQFF.

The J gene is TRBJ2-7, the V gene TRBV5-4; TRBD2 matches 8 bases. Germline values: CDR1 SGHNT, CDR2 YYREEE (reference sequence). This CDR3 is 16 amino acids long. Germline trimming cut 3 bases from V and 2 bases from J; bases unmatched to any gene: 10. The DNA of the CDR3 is TGTGCCAGCAGCTCTATAGCGGGAAAAGGCGCCTACGAGCAGTACTTC. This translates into CASSSIAGKGAYEQYF.

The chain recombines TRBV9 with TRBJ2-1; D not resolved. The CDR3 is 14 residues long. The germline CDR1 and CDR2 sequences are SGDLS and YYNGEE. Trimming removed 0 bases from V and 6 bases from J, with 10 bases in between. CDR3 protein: CASSVATISNEQFF. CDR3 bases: TGTGCCAGCAGCGTAGCTACGATTAGCAATGAGCAGTTCTTC.

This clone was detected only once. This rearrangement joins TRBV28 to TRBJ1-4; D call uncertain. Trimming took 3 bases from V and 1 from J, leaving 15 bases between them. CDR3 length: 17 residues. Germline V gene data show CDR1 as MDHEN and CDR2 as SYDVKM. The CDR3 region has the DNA TGTGCCAGCAGTTTCTATCAGGCCCACTTAACTAATGAAAAACTGTTTTTT. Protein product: CASSFYQAHLTNEKLFF.

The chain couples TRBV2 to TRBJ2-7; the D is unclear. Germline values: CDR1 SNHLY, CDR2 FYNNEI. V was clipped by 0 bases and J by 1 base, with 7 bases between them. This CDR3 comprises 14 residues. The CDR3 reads CASSEASLSYEQYF. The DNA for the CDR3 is TGTGCCAGCAGTGAAGCCTCACTTTCCTACGAGCAGTACTTC.

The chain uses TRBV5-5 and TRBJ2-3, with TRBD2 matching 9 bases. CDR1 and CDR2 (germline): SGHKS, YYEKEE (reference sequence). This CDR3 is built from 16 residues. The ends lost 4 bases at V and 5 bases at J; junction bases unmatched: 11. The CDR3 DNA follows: TGTGCCAGCAGCCCGGGTGTAGCGGGAGTTAAAGATACGCAGTATTTT. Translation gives CASSPGVAGVKDTQYF. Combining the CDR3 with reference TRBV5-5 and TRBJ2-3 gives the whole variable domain DAGVTQSPTHLIKTRGQQVTLRCSPISGHKSVSWYQQVLGQGPQFIFQYYEKEERGRGNFPDRFSARQFPNYSSELNVNALLLGDSALYLCASSPGVAGVKDTQYFGPGTRLTVL.

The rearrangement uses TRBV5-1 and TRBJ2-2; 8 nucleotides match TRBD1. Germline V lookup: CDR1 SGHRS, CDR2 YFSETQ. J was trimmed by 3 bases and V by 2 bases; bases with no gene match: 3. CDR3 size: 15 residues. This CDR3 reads CASSLSTGDTGELFF. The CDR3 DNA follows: TGCGCCAGCAGCTTATCGACAGGGGACACCGGGGAGCTGTTTTTT.

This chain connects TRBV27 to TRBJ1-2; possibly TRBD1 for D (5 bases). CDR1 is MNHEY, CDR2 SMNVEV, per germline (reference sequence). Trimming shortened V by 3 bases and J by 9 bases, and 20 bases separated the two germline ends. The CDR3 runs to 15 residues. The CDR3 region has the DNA TGTGCCAGCAGTTTTTTCCCCGGAGGGGAAAGGCGCTACACCTTC. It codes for CASSFFPGGERRYTF.

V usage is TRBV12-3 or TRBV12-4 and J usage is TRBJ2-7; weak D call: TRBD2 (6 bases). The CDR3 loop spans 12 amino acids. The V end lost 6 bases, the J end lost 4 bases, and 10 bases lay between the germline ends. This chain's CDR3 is CASRGGPYEQYF. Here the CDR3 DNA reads TGTGCCAGCAGGGGGGGACCGTACGAGCAGTACTTC.

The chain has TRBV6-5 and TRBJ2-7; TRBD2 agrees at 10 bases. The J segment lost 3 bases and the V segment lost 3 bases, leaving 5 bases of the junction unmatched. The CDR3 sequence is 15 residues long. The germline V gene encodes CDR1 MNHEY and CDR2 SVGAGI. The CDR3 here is CASSYGSGGRYEQYF. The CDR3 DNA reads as TGTGCCAGCAGTTATGGTAGCGGGGGGCGCTACGAGCAGTACTTC.

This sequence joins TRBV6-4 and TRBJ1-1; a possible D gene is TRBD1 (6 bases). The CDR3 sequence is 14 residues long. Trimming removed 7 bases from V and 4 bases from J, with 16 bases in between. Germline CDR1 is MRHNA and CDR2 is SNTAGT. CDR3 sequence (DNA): TGTGCCAGCATCCCCAGGGGTCGGGGCACTGAAGCTTTCTTT. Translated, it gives CASIPRGRGTEAFF.

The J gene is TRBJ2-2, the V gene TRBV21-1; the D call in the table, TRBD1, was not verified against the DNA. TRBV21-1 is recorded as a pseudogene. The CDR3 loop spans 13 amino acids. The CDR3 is CASRSQNTGELFF. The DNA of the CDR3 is TGTGCCAGCAGGTCCCAGAACACCGGGGAGCTGTTTTTT.

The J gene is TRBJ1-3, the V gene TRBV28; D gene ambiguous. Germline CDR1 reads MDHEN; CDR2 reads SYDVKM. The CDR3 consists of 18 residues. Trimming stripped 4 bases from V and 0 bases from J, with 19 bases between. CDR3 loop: CASSYWPGSSSSGNTIYF. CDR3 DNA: TGTGCCAGCAGTTATTGGCCAGGTTCTTCCTCCTCTGGAAACACCATATATTTT.

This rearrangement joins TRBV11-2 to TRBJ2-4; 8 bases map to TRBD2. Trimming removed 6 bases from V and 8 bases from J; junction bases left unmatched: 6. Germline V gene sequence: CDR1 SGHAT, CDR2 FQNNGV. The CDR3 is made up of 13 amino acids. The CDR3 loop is CASRGPGGDIQYF. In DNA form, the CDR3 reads TGTGCCAGCAGGGGACCCGGGGGGGACATTCAGTACTTC.

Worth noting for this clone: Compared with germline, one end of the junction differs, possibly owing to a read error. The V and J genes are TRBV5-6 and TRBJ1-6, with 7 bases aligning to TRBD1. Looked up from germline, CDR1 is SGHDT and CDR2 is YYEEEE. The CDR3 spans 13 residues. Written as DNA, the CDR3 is TGTGCCAGCAGCTTGTTCGGGACAGAGGCCCTTCACTTT. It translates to CASSLFGTEALHF.

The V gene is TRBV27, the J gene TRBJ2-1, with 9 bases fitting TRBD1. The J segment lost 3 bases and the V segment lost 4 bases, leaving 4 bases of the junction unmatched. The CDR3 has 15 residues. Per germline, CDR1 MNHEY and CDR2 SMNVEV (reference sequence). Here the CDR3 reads CASSSGTGYYNEQFF. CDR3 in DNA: TGTGCCAGCAGTTCCGGGACAGGGTACTACAATGAGCAGTTCTTC.

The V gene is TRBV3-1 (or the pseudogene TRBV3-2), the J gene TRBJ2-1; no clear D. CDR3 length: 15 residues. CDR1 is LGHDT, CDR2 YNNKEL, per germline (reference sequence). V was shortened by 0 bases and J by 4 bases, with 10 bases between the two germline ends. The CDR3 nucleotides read TGTGCCAGCAGCCAAGATTTGGCGGAATACAATGAGCAGTTCTTC. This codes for CASSQDLAEYNEQFF.

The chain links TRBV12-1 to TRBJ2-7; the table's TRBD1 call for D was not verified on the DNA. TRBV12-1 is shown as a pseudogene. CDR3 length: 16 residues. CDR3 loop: CASSFCGGRGPYEQYF. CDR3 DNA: TGTGCCAGCAGCTTTTGTGGGGGCCGTGGGCCCTACGAGCAGTACTTC.

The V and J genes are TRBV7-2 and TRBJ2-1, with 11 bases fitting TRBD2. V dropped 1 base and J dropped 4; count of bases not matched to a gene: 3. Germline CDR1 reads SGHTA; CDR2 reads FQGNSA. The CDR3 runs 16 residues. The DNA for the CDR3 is TGTGCCAGCAGCTTAGAGGGACTAGCGGTTTACAATGAGCAGTTCTTC. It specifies CASSLEGLAVYNEQFF.

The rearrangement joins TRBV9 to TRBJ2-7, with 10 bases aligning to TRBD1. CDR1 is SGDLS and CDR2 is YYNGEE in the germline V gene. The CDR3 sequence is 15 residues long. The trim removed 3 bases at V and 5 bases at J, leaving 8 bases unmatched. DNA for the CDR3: TGTGCCAGCAGCGGTCCGGGACAGGGGTTCCACGAGCAGTACTTC. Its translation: CASSGPGQGFHEQYF.

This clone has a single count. The CDR3 coding sequence is TGTGCCAGCAGACCGGGACTAGAAAGCAATCAGCCCCAGCATTTT. Its protein product is CASRPGLESNQPQHF. This chain uses TRBV2 with TRBJ1-5; tentatively, D is TRBD1 (5 bases). V was shortened by 6 bases and J by 1 base, with 13 bases between the two germline ends. The CDR3 is 15 residues long. Germline CDR1 is SNHLY and CDR2 is FYNNEI.

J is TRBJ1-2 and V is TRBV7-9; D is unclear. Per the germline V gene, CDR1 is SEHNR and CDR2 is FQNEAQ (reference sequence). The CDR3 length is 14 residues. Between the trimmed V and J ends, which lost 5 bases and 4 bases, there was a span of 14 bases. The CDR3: CASSIRTGAYGYTF. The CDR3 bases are TGTGCCAGCAGCATCAGGACGGGAGCCTATGGCTACACCTTC.

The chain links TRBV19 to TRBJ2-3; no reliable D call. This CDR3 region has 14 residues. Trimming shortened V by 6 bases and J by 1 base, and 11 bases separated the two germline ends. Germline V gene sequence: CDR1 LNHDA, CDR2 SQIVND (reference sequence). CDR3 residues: CASRRSVGTDTQYF. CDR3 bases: TGTGCCAGTAGACGGTCGGTAGGCACAGATACGCAGTATTTT. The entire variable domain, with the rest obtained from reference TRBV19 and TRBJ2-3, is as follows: DGGITQSPKYLFRKEGQNVTLSCEQNLNHDAMYWYRQDPGQGLRLIYYSQIVNDFQKGDIAEGYSVSREKKESFPLTVTSAQKNPTAFYLCASRRSVGTDTQYFGPGTRLTVL.

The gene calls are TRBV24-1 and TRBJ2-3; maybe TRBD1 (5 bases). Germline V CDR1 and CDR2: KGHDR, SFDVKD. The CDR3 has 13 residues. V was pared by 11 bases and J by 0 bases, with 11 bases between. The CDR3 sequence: CAIRQSSTDTQYF. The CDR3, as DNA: TGTGCCATAAGACAGTCTAGCACAGATACGCAGTATTTT.